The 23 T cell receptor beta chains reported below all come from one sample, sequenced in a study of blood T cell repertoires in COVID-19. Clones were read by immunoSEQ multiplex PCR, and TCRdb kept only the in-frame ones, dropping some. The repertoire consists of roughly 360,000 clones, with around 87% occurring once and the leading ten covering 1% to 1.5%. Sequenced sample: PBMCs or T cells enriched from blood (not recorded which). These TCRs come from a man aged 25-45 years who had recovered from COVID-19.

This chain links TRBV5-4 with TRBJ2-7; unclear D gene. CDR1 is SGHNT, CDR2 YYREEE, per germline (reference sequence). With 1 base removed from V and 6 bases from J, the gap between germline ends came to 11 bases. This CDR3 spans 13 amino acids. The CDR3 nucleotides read TGTGCCAGCAGCTTGTCACCGTCGGGCGAGCAGTACTTC. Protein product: CASSLSPSGEQYF.

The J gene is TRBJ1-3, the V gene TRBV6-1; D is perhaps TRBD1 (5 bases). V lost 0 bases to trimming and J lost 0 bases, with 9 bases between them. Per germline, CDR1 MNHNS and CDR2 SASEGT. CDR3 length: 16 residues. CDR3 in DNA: TGTGCCAGCAGTGAAGCGGGGCTGAGCTCTGGAAACACCATATATTTT. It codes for CASSEAGLSSGNTIYF.

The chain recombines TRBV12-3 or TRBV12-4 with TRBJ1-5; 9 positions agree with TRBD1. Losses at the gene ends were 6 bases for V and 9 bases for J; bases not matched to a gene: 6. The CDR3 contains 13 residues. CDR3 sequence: CASSAGQGLPQHF. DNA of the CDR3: TGTGCCAGCAGCGCGGGACAGGGACTGCCCCAGCATTTT.

In DNA form, the CDR3 reads TGTGCCAGCAGCGCCGGACTAGCGGGGGGAAACAATGAGCAGTTCTTC. Translated: CASSAGLAGGNNEQFF. The V gene is TRBV7-2, the J gene TRBJ2-1; TRBD2 agrees at 14 bases. The CDR3 is 16 amino acids. V was pared by 5 bases and J by 5 bases, with 5 bases of the junction left unmatched. In germline, CDR1 is SGHTA, CDR2 FQGNSA.

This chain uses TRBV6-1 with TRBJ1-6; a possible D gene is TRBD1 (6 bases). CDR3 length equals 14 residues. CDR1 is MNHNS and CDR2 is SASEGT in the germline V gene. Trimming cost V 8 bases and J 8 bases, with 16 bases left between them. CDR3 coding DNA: TGTGCCAGCCTTCCGGGACACTACGATTCACCCCTCCACTTT. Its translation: CASLPGHYDSPLHF.

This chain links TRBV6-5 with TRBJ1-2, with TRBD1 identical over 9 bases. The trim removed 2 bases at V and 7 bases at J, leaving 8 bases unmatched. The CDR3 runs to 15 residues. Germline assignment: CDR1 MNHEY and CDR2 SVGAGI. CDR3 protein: CASSYEGQGFGGYTF. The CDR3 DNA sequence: TGTGCCAGCAGTTACGAGGGACAGGGATTTGGTGGCTACACCTTC.

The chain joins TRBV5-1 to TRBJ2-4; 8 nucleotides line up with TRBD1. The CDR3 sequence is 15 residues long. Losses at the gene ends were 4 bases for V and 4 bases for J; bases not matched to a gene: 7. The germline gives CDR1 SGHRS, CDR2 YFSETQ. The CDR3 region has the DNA TGCGCCAGCAGCATCCGGAGACAGGGGAAAAACATTCAGTACTTC. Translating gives CASSIRRQGKNIQYF.

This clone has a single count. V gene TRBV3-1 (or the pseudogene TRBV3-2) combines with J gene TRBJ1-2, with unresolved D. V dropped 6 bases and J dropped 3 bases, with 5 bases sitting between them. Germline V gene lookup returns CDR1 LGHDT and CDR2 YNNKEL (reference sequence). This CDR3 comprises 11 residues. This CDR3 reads CASSSDYGYTF. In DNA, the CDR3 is TGTGCCAGCAGTTCCGACTATGGCTACACCTTC.

The chain's CDR3 is CASSSALVAAITDTQYF. The CDR3 bases are TGTGCCAGCAGCTCTGCACTGGTAGCGGCCATCACAGATACGCAGTATTTT. The chain is built from TRBV7-2 and TRBJ2-3; TRBD2 might be the D (6 bases). The V gene's germline CDR1 is SGHTA and CDR2 FQGNSA. With 4 bases removed from V and 2 bases from J, the gap between germline ends came to 19 bases. This CDR3 contains 17 residues.

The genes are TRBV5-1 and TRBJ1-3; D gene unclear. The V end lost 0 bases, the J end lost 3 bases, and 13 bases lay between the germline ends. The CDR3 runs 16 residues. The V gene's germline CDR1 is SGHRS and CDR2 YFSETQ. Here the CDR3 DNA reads TGCGCCAGCAGCTTGGCCCGGCCAGGCCTTGGAAACACCATATATTTT. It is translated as CASSLARPGLGNTIYF.

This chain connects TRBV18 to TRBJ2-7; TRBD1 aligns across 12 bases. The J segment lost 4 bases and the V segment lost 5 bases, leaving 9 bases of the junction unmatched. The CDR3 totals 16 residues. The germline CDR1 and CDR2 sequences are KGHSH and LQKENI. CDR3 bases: TGTGCCAGCTCAACTTCCATGGGACAGGGGGCGTACGAGCAGTACTTC. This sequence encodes CASSTSMGQGAYEQYF.

The CDR3 region is CASSLAYGEGRQPQHF. In DNA form, the CDR3 reads TGTGCCAGCAGCTTGGCGTACGGGGAAGGACGCCAGCCCCAGCATTTT. The V and J genes are TRBV5-6 and TRBJ1-5; no firm D call. The V and J ends lost 0 bases and 7 bases respectively, with 17 bases between them. Germline V gene sequence: CDR1 SGHDT, CDR2 YYEEEE. The CDR3 has 16 residues.

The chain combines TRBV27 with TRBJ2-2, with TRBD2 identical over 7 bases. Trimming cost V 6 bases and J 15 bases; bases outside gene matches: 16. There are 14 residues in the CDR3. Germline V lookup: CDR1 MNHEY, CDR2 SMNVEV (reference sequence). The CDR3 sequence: CASSRTGGKLGVFF. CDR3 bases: TGTGCCAGCAGCCGTACGGGAGGAAAGCTTGGGGTGTTTTTT.

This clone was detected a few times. CDR3 DNA sequence: TGCGCCAGCAGCCAAGGGGACAGGGAAAGTGGAAACACCATATATTTT. Its protein product is CASSQGDRESGNTIYF. The chain combines TRBV4-3 with TRBJ1-3; 9 positions match TRBD1. Trimming cost V 1 base and J 3 bases; bases outside gene matches: 4. Germline V gene lookup returns CDR1 LGHNA and CDR2 YSLEER. CDR3 length: 16 residues.

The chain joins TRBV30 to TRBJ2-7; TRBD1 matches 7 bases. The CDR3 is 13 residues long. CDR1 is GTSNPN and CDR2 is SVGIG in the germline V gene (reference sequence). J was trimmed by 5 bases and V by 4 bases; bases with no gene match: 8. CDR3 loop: CAWTRRGFDEQYF. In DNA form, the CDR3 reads TGTGCCTGGACCCGCAGGGGGTTCGACGAGCAGTACTTC.

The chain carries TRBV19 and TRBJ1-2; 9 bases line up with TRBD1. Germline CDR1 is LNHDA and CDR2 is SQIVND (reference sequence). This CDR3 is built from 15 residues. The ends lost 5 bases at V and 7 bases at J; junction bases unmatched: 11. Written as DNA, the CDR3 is TGTGCCAGTAGTCCCCTAAACAGGGGGCTAGTTGGCTACACCTTC. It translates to CASSPLNRGLVGYTF.

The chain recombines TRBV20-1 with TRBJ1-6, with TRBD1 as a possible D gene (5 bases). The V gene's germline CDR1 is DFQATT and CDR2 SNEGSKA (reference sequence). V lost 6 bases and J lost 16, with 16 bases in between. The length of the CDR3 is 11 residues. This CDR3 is CSAIVGGGLHF. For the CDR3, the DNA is TGCAGTGCGATAGTGGGGGGTGGACTCCACTTT.

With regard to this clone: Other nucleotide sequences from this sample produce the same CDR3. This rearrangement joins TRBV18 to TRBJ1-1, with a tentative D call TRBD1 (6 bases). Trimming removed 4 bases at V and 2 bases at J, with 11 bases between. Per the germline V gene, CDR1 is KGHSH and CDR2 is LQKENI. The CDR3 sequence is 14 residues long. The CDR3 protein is CASSRGQSNTEAFF. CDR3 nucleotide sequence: TGTGCCAGCTCACGCGGACAGTCAAACACTGAAGCTTTCTTT.

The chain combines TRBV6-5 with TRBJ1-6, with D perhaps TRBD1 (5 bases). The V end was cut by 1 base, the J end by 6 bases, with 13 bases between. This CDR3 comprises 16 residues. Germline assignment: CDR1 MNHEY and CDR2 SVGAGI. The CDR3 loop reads CASSYYPGFSNSPLHF. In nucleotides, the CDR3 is TGTGCCAGCAGTTACTATCCAGGGTTTTCTAATTCACCCCTCCACTTT.

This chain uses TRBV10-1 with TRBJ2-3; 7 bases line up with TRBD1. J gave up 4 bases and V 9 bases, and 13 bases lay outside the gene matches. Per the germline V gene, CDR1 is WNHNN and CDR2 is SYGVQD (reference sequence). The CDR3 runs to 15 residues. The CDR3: CARVYSTGIADTQYF. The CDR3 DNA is TGCGCCAGGGTTTATTCGACAGGGATTGCAGATACGCAGTATTTT.

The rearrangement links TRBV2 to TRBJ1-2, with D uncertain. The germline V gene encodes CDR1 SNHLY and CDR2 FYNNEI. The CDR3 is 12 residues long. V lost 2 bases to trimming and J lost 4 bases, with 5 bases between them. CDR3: CASSELSYGYTF. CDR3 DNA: TGTGCCAGCAGTGAACTTTCCTATGGCTACACCTTC.

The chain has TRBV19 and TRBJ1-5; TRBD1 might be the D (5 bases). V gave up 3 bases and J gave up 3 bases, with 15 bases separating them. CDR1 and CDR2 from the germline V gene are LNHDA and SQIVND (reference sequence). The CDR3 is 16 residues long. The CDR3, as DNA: TGTGCCAGTAGTATTAAGAACGGACACATCAATCAGCCCCAGCATTTT. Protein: CASSIKNGHINQPQHF. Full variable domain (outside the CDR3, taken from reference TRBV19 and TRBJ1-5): DGGITQSPKYLFRKEGQNVTLSCEQNLNHDAMYWYRQDPGQGLRLIYYSQIVNDFQKGDIAEGYSVSREKKESFPLTVTSAQKNPTAFYLCASSIKNGHINQPQHFGDGTRLSIL.

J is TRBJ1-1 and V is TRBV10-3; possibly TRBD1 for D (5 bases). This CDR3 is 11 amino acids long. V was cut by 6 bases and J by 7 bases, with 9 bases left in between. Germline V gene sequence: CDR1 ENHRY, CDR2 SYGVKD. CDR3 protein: CAIRRDFEAFF. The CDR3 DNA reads TGTGCCATCAGGCGGGACTTTGAAGCTTTCTTT.